Sequencing of this T cell receptor (beta chain) was carried out in a study of T cell responses to AZD1222 COVID-19 vaccine (dated by TCRdb to 2020 to 2022). Describing the broader study: Because spike-specific TCR depth and breadth did not differ between the two schedules, AZD1222 recipients who got a second dose at roughly 4 weeks were pooled with those who got a second dose at roughly 12 weeks. TCR sequencing covered over 230 trial participants: about 210 given two doses of AZD1222 and approximately 26 given two doses of MenACWY control vaccine. Enrollment into the trials was organized by age into subgroups of 18-55, 56-69 and 70-plus years, and those subgroups contained around 150, 28 and 57 TCR-sequenced participants, respectively.

Including cysteine and phenylalanine, the CDR3 has 13 amino acids. The read is trimmed to its CDR3 DNA, 39 bases read in frame from base 1. In the germline V gene, CDR1 corresponds to ENHRY and CDR2 to SYGVKD. Trimming at the junction amounts to 8 bases on V and 10 bases on J, and the germline ends lie 15 bases apart. The CDR3 regions of human TCRbeta chains were analyzed by immunosequencing. On the authors' methods: Repertoire TCRs were matched against a reference library of SARS-CoV-2-specific TCRs generated with the MIRA antigen-specificity platform. Breadth was defined as the fraction of unique TCRs that were SARS-CoV-2-associated. Depth was defined as the fraction of total T cells that were SARS-CoV-2-associated. Using the MIRA data, each spike-specific TCR was mapped to the spike region that the TCR reacts to and placed in a CD4 or CD8 class. Log10-transformed breadth and depth values were compared by one-way ANOVA with Sidak's multiple comparisons tests. The clones in this table, taken by TCRdb from immuneACCESS, are in-frame only. Not every clone is retained; where verified, under half of the shortfall comes from an unresolved V gene, and the cause of the rest is unknown. The DNA gave D and trimming, while V, J and clone size come from that table. This sample is represented by under 200,000 clones; roughly nine tenths of them were singletons. Approximately 1.9% of the sample is taken by the ten largest.

Points the paper makes about the study in general: Spike-specific TCR breadth and depth rose significantly after two AZD1222 doses compared with day 0 and with MenACWY recipients. Most participants were white British and females outnumbered males, and the authors suggested that clonal diversity may have been underestimated. Conclusions about previously exposed vaccinees are limited because only six or seven AZD1222 recipients were SARS-CoV-2 seropositive at baseline. The 56-69-year group was small, and its depth increase did not reach significance, likely because of low power. The vaccine-associated CD4 TCRs covered the entire spike protein, and the dominant responses fell in regions 160-218 and 743-854. No day 14 peak-response samples were available, so repertoires were characterized only after the peak T cell response. Reportedly, close to half of the unique spike-specific TCRs recognized epitopes lying outside the regions that are mutated in the B.1.351 and B.1.1.7 variants.

What the time point label conveys for this sample: baseline before first vaccination. Samples from vaccinated people were obtained from the UK trials COV001 and COV002, which included a single-blind randomized controlled phase 2/3 trial of AZD1222 (ChAdOx1 nCoV-19) in healthy adults. For TCRbeta chain sequencing, PBMC samples from trial participants were taken at day 0 and at day 28 after the second dose. A word on this clone: Its antigen is not yet known. Base qualities were left out, and no much larger clone turns up one base away.

The sequence is built from TRBV10-3 and TRBJ1-6; no D segment can be confidently identified. The source was peripheral blood, collected on day 0 of AZD1222 vaccination. The clonotype originates from an adult in good health. The nucleotide sequence is TGTGCCATCTCCGGCGAGTTGAAGTCACCCCTCCACTTT. This encodes CAISGELKSPLHF.